Presented here are 10 T cell receptor beta chains from one specimen sequenced in a study of blood T cell repertoires in COVID-19. The data were produced by immunoSEQ multiplex PCR, yet TCRdb's version contains in-frame clones alone and is incomplete. Here the sample spans about 76,000 clones, around 88% being singletons. Sequenced material: peripheral blood. Receptors originate from a human donor in a cohort sampled during active COVID-19.

The J gene is TRBJ2-7, the V gene TRBV27; the D gene is possibly TRBD1 (6 bases). Germline CDR1 MNHEY, CDR2 SMNVEV (reference sequence). V was cut by 3 bases and J by 0 bases, with 12 bases left in between. The CDR3 has 15 residues. The CDR3 reads CASSLGALGSYEQYF. Written as DNA, the CDR3 is TGTGCCAGCAGTTTGGGGGCCTTGGGCTCCTACGAGCAGTACTTC.

CDR3 region: CASSGWDRNTEAFF. The CDR3 nucleotides are TGTGCCAGCAGCGGATGGGACAGGAACACTGAAGCTTTCTTT. V usage is TRBV9 and J usage is TRBJ1-1, with 7 bases lining up with TRBD1. The V segment lost 3 bases and the J segment 1 base; nucleotides outside the gene matches: 3. CDR1 SGDLS and CDR2 YYNGEE come from the germline V gene. CDR3 length: 14 residues.

This chain joins TRBV2 and TRBJ2-7; D may be TRBD1 (6 bases). This CDR3 spans 14 amino acids. Trimming stripped 5 bases from V and 5 bases from J, with 16 bases between. The germline gives CDR1 SNHLY, CDR2 FYNNEI. The CDR3 loop is CASSLNRVSHEQYF. The DNA for the CDR3 is TGTGCCAGCAGTTTAAACAGGGTTTCCCACGAGCAGTACTTC. Using reference TRBV2 and TRBJ2-7 for the parts outside the CDR3, the full variable domain is EPEVTQTPSHQVTQMGQEVILRCVPISNHLYFYWYRQILGQKVEFLVSFYNNEISEKSEIFDDQFSVERPDGSNFTLKIRSTKLEDSAMYFCASSLNRVSHEQYFGPGTRLTVT.

The chain joins TRBV7-2 to TRBJ1-2, with D possibly TRBD1 on 6 matching bases. CDR1 and CDR2 (germline): SGHTA, FQGNSA. V lost 5 bases and J 8 bases, leaving 18 bases between the germline ends. The CDR3 is 14 residues long. The chain's CDR3 is CASSPRPDRVGYTF. The CDR3, as DNA: TGTGCCAGCAGCCCTCGTCCGGACAGAGTCGGCTACACCTTC.

The rearrangement links TRBV21-1 to TRBJ2-3; the table's D gene call, TRBD2, was not cross checked with the DNA. TRBV21-1 represents a pseudogene. This CDR3 region has 16 residues. CDR3 in amino acids: CASSKEESGSTDTQYF. DNA of the CDR3: TGTGCCAGCAGCAAAGAGGAAAGCGGTAGCACAGATACGCAGTATTTT.

The chain links TRBV2 to TRBJ2-2, with no clear D. The CDR3 loop spans 15 amino acids. Deletions cut 4 bases from V and 4 bases from J, with 13 bases between. Germline CDR1 reads SNHLY; CDR2 reads FYNNEI. The CDR3 region is CASSVRLQSTGELFF. The CDR3 nucleotides are TGTGCCAGCAGTGTCAGGCTTCAGAGCACCGGGGAGCTGTTTTTT.

The J gene is TRBJ2-3, the V gene TRBV6-5; 7 bases fit TRBD2. Germline CDR1 MNHEY, CDR2 SVGAGI. The CDR3 covers 15 residues. Trimming took 0 bases from V and 2 from J; bases not matched to a gene: 2. The CDR3: CASSYSGLDTDTQYF. CDR3 DNA sequence: TGTGCCAGCAGTTACTCCGGACTAGACACAGATACGCAGTATTTT.

This clone was recorded once. The chain uses TRBV27 and TRBJ2-5, with TRBD2 matching over 10 bases. CDR1 is MNHEY and CDR2 is SMNVEV in the germline V gene (reference sequence). J lost 2 bases, V lost 3 bases, and 3 bases had no gene match. CDR3 length: 15 residues. For the CDR3, the DNA is TGTGCCAGCAGTTTTGTTAGCGGGGGGCAAGAGACCCAGTACTTC. This codes for CASSFVSGGQETQYF.

This rearrangement joins TRBV12-5 to TRBJ1-5; 7 bases align to TRBD1. This CDR3 has 16 amino acids. CDR1 is LGHNT, CDR2 FRNRAP, per germline. J was trimmed by 5 bases and V by 3 bases; bases with no gene match: 10. CDR3 nucleotides: TGTGCTAGTGGTTTAACCCTCCACAGGGGCCATCAGCCCCAGCATTTT. Translation gives CASGLTLHRGHQPQHF.

The chain's CDR3 is CASSPQQGEGEQFF. The DNA of the CDR3 is TGCGCCAGCAGCCCCCAACAGGGGGAGGGTGAGCAGTTCTTC. The chain uses TRBV5-1 and TRBJ2-1; D is possibly TRBD1 (8 bases). The CDR3 is 14 amino acids. Per germline, CDR1 SGHRS and CDR2 YFSETQ. Between the trimmed V and J ends, which lost 4 bases and 9 bases, there was a span of 17 bases.